This is a list of T cell receptor beta chains from one sample in a study of blood T cell repertoires in COVID-19. TCRdb's copy holds only in-frame clones and misses some; the assay was immunoSEQ multiplex PCR. This table has under 200,000 clones, roughly 80% appearing once. Input material: peripheral blood. The receptors originated from a man in his sixties with acute or convalescent COVID-19. Each CDR3 is given with its conserved first and last residue. Each record gives: J gene, D gene, clone size, V gene, CDR3 DNA, CDR3 protein. D genes are given only for firm matches. Size is omitted from some rows. Given values are once, few, many or a class for expanded clones.

J: TRBJ2-5
D: NA
size: NA
V: TRBV2
DNA: TGTGCCAGCAGTGCGGGGGGCGCGGAGACCCAGTACTTC
CDR3: CASSAGGAETQYF

J: TRBJ1-2
D: NA
size: few
V: TRBV10-1
DNA: TGCGCCAGCAGTGAGGTTCGGGGCTATGGCTACACCTTC
CDR3: CASSEVRGYGYTF

J: TRBJ2-5
D: NA
size: NA
V: TRBV5-5
DNA: TGTGCCAGCAGCGCGAGAGGGGGCCAAGAGACCCAGTACTTC
CDR3: CASSARGGQETQYF

J: TRBJ1-1
D: NA
size: NA
V: TRBV5-1
DNA: TGCGCCAGCAGCTTGGAGCACCAGAACACTGAAGCTTTCTTT
CDR3: CASSLEHQNTEAFF

J: TRBJ2-1
D: TRBD1
size: NA
V: TRBV7-2
DNA: TGTGCCAGCAGCTTCCGGGACAGGGCCTACAATGAGCAGTTCTTC
CDR3: CASSFRDRAYNEQFF

J: TRBJ2-7
D: NA
size: NA
V: TRBV6-5
DNA: TGTGCCAGCAGCCTAGGGGGCGGGAACGAGCAGTACTTC
CDR3: CASSLGGGNEQYF

J: TRBJ1-2
D: TRBD1
size: NA
V: TRBV12-3/TRBV12-4
DNA: TGTGCCAGCAGCCAGACAGGGGCGGATGGCTACACCTTC
CDR3: CASSQTGADGYTF

J: TRBJ1-2
D: NA
size: NA
V: TRBV7-3
DNA: TGTGCCAGCAGCTTATGGGGGGATGGCTACACCTTC
CDR3: CASSLWGDGYTF

J: TRBJ2-2
D: TRBD1
size: once
V: TRBV24-1
DNA: TGTGCCACCAGTGTCGACAGGGGGAGGACCGGGGAGCTGTTTTTT
CDR3: CATSVDRGRTGELFF

J: TRBJ2-4
D: TRBD1
size: NA
V: TRBV27
DNA: TGTGCCAGCAGTTTGAGACAGGGGGGAGGCATTCAGTACTTC
CDR3: CASSLRQGGGIQYF

J: TRBJ1-1
D: TRBD1
size: NA
V: TRBV6-5
DNA: TGTGCCAGCAGTTACTCGACAGGGATGAACACTGAAGCTTTCTTT
CDR3: CASSYSTGMNTEAFF

J: TRBJ1-4
D: TRBD1
size: NA
V: TRBV14
DNA: TGTGCCAGCAGCCCTTTGAGAGGGACAGGAGAAAAACTGTTTTTT
CDR3: CASSPLRGTGEKLFF

J: TRBJ1-4
D: NA
size: NA
V: TRBV5-1
DNA: TGCGCCAGCAGCGAGGGGGGGCCAACTAATGAAAAACTGTTTTTT
CDR3: CASSEGGPTNEKLFF

J: TRBJ1-1
D: TRBD1
size: NA
V: TRBV7-3
DNA: TGTGCCAGCAGCCCGGGACAGTGGAGGGACACTGAAGCTTTCTTT
CDR3: CASSPGQWRDTEAFF

J: TRBJ2-1
D: TRBD2
size: NA
V: TRBV5-4
DNA: TGTGCCAGCGCGCCTAGAGCCAGCGGGAGCAACAATGAGCAGTTCTTC
CDR3: CASAPRASGSNNEQFF

J: TRBJ2-1
D: NA
size: NA
V: TRBV2
DNA: TGTGCCAGCAGTGAAGTGAGCTACAATGAGCAGTTCTTC
CDR3: CASSEVSYNEQFF

J: TRBJ1-5
D: NA
size: few
V: TRBV6-2/TRBV6-3
DNA: TGTGCCAGCAGTCTACTTACGGGGGGCAATCAGCCCCAGCATTTT
CDR3: CASSLLTGGNQPQHF

J: TRBJ1-1
D: NA
size: NA
V: TRBV12-5
DNA: TGTGCTAGTGGAACTAGGGAGGACACTGAAGCTTTCTTT
CDR3: CASGTREDTEAFF

J: TRBJ2-1
D: NA
size: NA
V: TRBV5-4
DNA: TGTGCCAGCAGCTTGGAGACAGACTACAATGAGCAGTTCTTC
CDR3: CASSLETDYNEQFF

J: TRBJ1-2
D: NA
size: NA
V: TRBV4-1
DNA: TGCGCCAGCAGCCACGGGGGGGATGACTATGGCTACACCTTC
CDR3: CASSHGGDDYGYTF

J: TRBJ2-7
D: NA
size: NA
V: TRBV30
DNA: TGTGCCTACGCGGAGGGGTCGTACGAGCAGTACTTC
CDR3: CAYAEGSYEQYF

J: TRBJ1-5
D: NA
size: NA
V: TRBV7-2
DNA: TGTGCCAGCAGCTTAGAGGGGCTCAGCAATCAGCCCCAGCATTTT
CDR3: CASSLEGLSNQPQHF

J: TRBJ2-1
D: TRBD2
size: NA
V: TRBV3-1/TRBV3-2
DNA: TGTGCCAGCAGCCAAGGACTAGCGGGGGTTACTGAGCAGTTCTTC
CDR3: CASSQGLAGVTEQFF

J: TRBJ1-4
D: NA
size: NA
V: TRBV5-1
DNA: TGCGCCAGCAGCTTGCGGGCAGAGGCGGGGAGAGAAAAACTGTTTTTT
CDR3: CASSLRAEAGREKLFF

J: TRBJ1-2
D: NA
size: few
V: TRBV19
DNA: TGTGCCAGTAGTATAGATAGCTATGGCTACACCTTC
CDR3: CASSIDSYGYTF

J: TRBJ2-7
D: TRBD1
size: NA
V: TRBV19
DNA: TGTGCCAGTAGTCAGGGGGCAGGCGGGGAGCAGTACTTC
CDR3: CASSQGAGGEQYF

J: TRBJ1-6
D: TRBD1
size: NA
V: TRBV6-5
DNA: TGTGCCAGCAGTTACAGGACAGGCTCTGATAATTCACCCCTCCACTTT
CDR3: CASSYRTGSDNSPLHF

J: TRBJ1-1
D: NA
size: NA
V: TRBV9
DNA: TGTGCCAGCAGCGCTCCCGGACGGACAGATGAAGCTTTCTTT
CDR3: CASSAPGRTDEAFF

J: TRBJ1-3
D: NA
size: many
V: TRBV2
DNA: TGTGCCAGCAGTGCATCCGGGAGCCGAAACACCATATATTTT
CDR3: CASSASGSRNTIYF

J: TRBJ1-2
D: TRBD1
size: NA
V: TRBV4-3
DNA: TGCGCCAGCAGCCAAGAGTTAAGGGACAGGGGAACGGGCGGCTACACCTTC
CDR3: CASSQELRDRGTGGYTF

J: TRBJ2-1
D: TRBD1
size: NA
V: TRBV24-1
DNA: TGTGCCACCAGTGGCGAGACAGGGGCCCATAACTACAATGAGCAGTTCTTC
CDR3: CATSGETGAHNYNEQFF

J: TRBJ2-7
D: NA
size: NA
V: TRBV19
DNA: TGTGCCAGTAGCCCCCAAAGCGCCTACGAGCAGTACTTC
CDR3: CASSPQSAYEQYF